This T cell receptor beta chain was observed in a study of shared clonotypes between healthy human individuals. Whole-study results and caveats: Represented genetic and exposure-history diversity was restricted by having few donors.

Per germline, CDR1 PRHDT and CDR2 FYEKMQ (reference sequence). The CDR3 runs 14 residues. Trimming removed 8 bases at V and 1 base at J, with 11 bases between. Clones were sequenced by immunoSEQ multiplex PCR, and TCRdb holds only the in-frame ones, with some missing. The table shows about 480,000 clones, with about four fifths occurring only once. The sample holds many counts of this clone. Its antigen is undetermined. The sample consisted of PBMCs. The chain employs TRBV13 and TRBJ2-2; no definite D call. The TCR sequence derives from a middle-aged woman in good health. Some clones in this sample may be carry-over from other donors' samples. The DNA for the CDR3 is TGTGCCAGCTGGATTTATGGGAACACCGGGGAGCTGTTTTTT. Translation: CASWIYGNTGELFF. Drawing the rest from reference TRBV13 and TRBJ2-2, the complete variable domain is AAGVIQSPRHLIKEKRETATLKCYPIPRHDTVYWYQQGPGQDPQFLISFYEKMQSDKGSIPDRFSAQQFSDYHSELNMSSLELGDSALYFCASWIYGNTGELFFGEGSRLTVL.